These 32 T cell receptor beta chains were all obtained from the same sample, sequenced in a study of tissue T cells after allogeneic stem cell transplantation. Assay used: immunoSEQ multiplex PCR; TCRdb lists only in-frame clones, some missing. The data hold thousands of clones, with about 82% observed a single time. Material: blood, obtained before transplantation. The source of these receptors is a man aged 40 to 69 who later had graft-versus-host disease after an allogeneic stem cell transplant.

The chain uses TRBV20-1 and TRBJ2-5, with TRBD1 matching 7 bases. The CDR3 consists of 11 residues. Germline loops: CDR1 DFQATT, CDR2 SNEGSKA (reference sequence). Here the CDR3 reads CSPDRRETQYF. In DNA, the CDR3 is TGCAGCCCGGACAGGAGGGAGACCCAGTACTTC.

The chain carries TRBV6-5 and TRBJ1-1, with D possibly being TRBD1 (6 bases). The germline CDR1 and CDR2 sequences are MNHEY and SVGAGI. The length of the CDR3 is 13 residues. Trimming left V 6 bases short and J 4 bases short, with 12 bases between. CDR3 loop: CASRRGRATEAFF. CDR3 DNA sequence: TGTGCCAGCAGAAGGGGGAGGGCCACTGAAGCTTTCTTT.

The chain is built from TRBV11-2 and TRBJ2-7; 8 positions match TRBD1. The CDR3 is 15 residues long. V lost 6 bases and J lost 0; bases outside the gene matches: 7. Germline-derived CDR1 and CDR2 are SGHAT and FQNNGV. The CDR3 spells CASRPGQAGSYEQYF. CDR3 nucleotides: TGTGCCAGCAGACCGGGACAGGCGGGCTCCTACGAGCAGTACTTC. The whole variable domain, filled in from reference TRBV11-2 and TRBJ2-7, reads EAGVAQSPRYKIIEKRQSVAFWCNPISGHATLYWYQQILGQGPKLLIQFQNNGVVDDSQLPKDRFSAERLKGVDSTLKIQPAKLEDSAVYLCASRPGQAGSYEQYFGPGTRLTVT.

The chain is built from TRBV7-9 and TRBJ2-3; D gene ambiguous. The V gene lost 5 bases and the J gene lost 14 bases, with 5 bases spanning the gap. Germline CDR1 and CDR2: SEHNR and FQNEAQ (reference sequence). This CDR3 has 8 residues. The DNA for the CDR3 is TGTGCCAGCAGCCCACCGTATTTT. It encodes CASSPPYF.

This clone was seen a few times. The V call is TRBV27, the J call TRBJ2-1, with D unclear. The V end lost 5 bases, the J end lost 0 bases, and 11 bases lay between the germline ends. Per the germline V gene, CDR1 is MNHEY and CDR2 is SMNVEV (reference sequence). The CDR3 is 15 amino acids. The CDR3 loop is CASSPIPLSYNEQFF. In DNA form, the CDR3 reads TGTGCCAGCAGTCCCATCCCCCTCTCCTACAATGAGCAGTTCTTC.

The chain combines TRBV29-1 with TRBJ2-2; D is unclear. V was shortened by 0 bases and J by 0 bases, with 14 bases between the two germline ends. Germline CDR1 SQVTM, CDR2 ANQGSEA. This CDR3 spans 17 amino acids. CDR3 in amino acids: CSVEDLGQTPNTGELFF. Here the CDR3 DNA reads TGCAGCGTTGAAGATTTAGGGCAGACCCCGAACACCGGGGAGCTGTTTTTT.

The rearrangement joins TRBV3-1 (or the pseudogene TRBV3-2) to TRBJ2-2, with 9 bases that match TRBD2. The CDR3 contains 14 residues. With V trimmed by 7 bases and J by 8 bases, 8 bases remained unmatched. Germline assignment: CDR1 LGHDT and CDR2 YNNKEL (reference sequence). The CDR3: CASIGHSGRGELFF. DNA of the CDR3: TGTGCCAGCATCGGACATAGCGGGAGAGGGGAGCTGTTTTTT.

A few counts support this clone. The rearrangement links TRBV6-5 to TRBJ1-2; tentative D call: TRBD1 (5 bases). From germline, CDR1 is MNHEY and CDR2 SVGAGI. V dropped 5 bases and J dropped 5 bases, with 9 bases sitting between them. There are 12 residues in the CDR3. The CDR3 here is CASSLGGYGYTF. In DNA, the CDR3 is TGTGCCAGCAGTCTTGGGGGATATGGCTACACCTTC.

This clone has a handful of counts. The chain uses TRBV10-3 and TRBJ2-2, with TRBD1 matching over 7 bases. The CDR3 runs to 14 residues. The V and J ends lost 3 bases and 3 bases, in that order; junction bases with no gene match: 1. In germline, CDR1 is ENHRY, CDR2 SYGVKD. CDR3 region: CAISDTGDTGELFF. The CDR3 region has the DNA TGTGCCATCAGTGATACAGGGGACACCGGGGAGCTGTTTTTT.

This rearrangement joins TRBV11-1 to TRBJ1-1; the D is unclear. Germline-derived CDR1 and CDR2 are SGHAT and FQDESV (reference sequence). The CDR3 is 13 amino acids. Trimming removed 4 bases at V and 5 bases at J, with 11 bases between. The DNA for the CDR3 is TGTGCCAGCAGCTGGGATTTTAAGACTGAAGCTTTCTTT. Translated: CASSWDFKTEAFF.

This chain links TRBV7-3 with TRBJ2-2; D might be TRBD1 (6 bases). Germline CDR1 reads SGHTA; CDR2 reads FQGTGA. Trimming shortened V by 5 bases and J by 7 bases, and 11 bases separated the two germline ends. CDR3 length equals 13 residues. Here the CDR3 reads CASSQTTGGELFF. The CDR3 region has the DNA TGTGCCAGCAGCCAAACGACAGGCGGGGAGCTGTTTTTT.

The chain carries TRBV6-1 and TRBJ1-5, with D possibly matching TRBD1 (6 bases). This CDR3 is built from 15 residues. In germline, CDR1 is MNHNS, CDR2 SASEGT. Trimming pared 2 bases from V and 6 bases from J, leaving 14 bases between. In nucleotides, the CDR3 is TGTGCCAGCAGTGAAACAGGGTGGGCGACTCAGCCCCAGCATTTT. Encoded protein: CASSETGWATQPQHF.

J is TRBJ1-5 and V is TRBV19, with D maybe TRBD1 (5 bases). Trimming removed 5 bases from V and 7 bases from J, with 15 bases in between. CDR1 LNHDA and CDR2 SQIVND come from the germline V gene (reference sequence). The CDR3 length is 14 residues. In DNA form, the CDR3 reads TGTGCCAGTAGTGTCGCGCGGGGCGGACAGCCCCAGCATTTT. It encodes CASSVARGGQPQHF.

The table lists this clone with a count of one. The genes are TRBV7-9 and TRBJ2-5; possible D gene TRBD2, 5 bases. This CDR3 has 14 residues. The V gene's germline CDR1 is SEHNR and CDR2 FQNEAQ (reference sequence). Trimming cost V 7 bases and J 4 bases, with 16 bases left between them. The CDR3 sequence is CASNFAEAGETQYF. The CDR3 DNA reads TGTGCCAGCAACTTCGCCGAGGCGGGAGAGACCCAGTACTTC.

The chain joins TRBV19 to TRBJ2-1, with D uncertain. CDR3 size: 14 residues. CDR1 and CDR2 from the germline V gene are LNHDA and SQIVND (reference sequence). V was shortened by 3 bases and J by 0 bases, with 6 bases between the two germline ends. The CDR3 spells CASSILSSYNEQFF. DNA of the CDR3: TGTGCCAGTAGTATTCTGTCCTCCTACAATGAGCAGTTCTTC. The whole variable domain, filled in from reference TRBV19 and TRBJ2-1, reads DGGITQSPKYLFRKEGQNVTLSCEQNLNHDAMYWYRQDPGQGLRLIYYSQIVNDFQKGDIAEGYSVSREKKESFPLTVTSAQKNPTAFYLCASSILSSYNEQFFGPGTRLTVL.

This clone has just one count. The chain combines TRBV3-1 (or the pseudogene TRBV3-2) with TRBJ1-5, with 10 nucleotides matching TRBD1. This CDR3 has 15 amino acids. Per the germline V gene, CDR1 is LGHDT and CDR2 is YNNKEL (reference sequence). The V gene end was trimmed by 2 bases and the J gene end by 5 bases; junction bases not matched to a gene: 3. As DNA, the CDR3 is TGTGCCAGCAGCCAAACGACAGGGGGCGATCAGCCCCAGCATTTT. Residues: CASSQTTGGDQPQHF.

The CDR3 region has the DNA TGTGCCAGCAGCAGTAGCGGGAGTGGTGAGCAGTTCTTC. This gives the protein CASSSSGSGEQFF. This chain connects TRBV11-3 to TRBJ2-1, with 9 bases fitting TRBD2. This CDR3 has 13 residues. Germline V gene lookup returns CDR1 SGHNT and CDR2 YENEEA. The V gene end was trimmed by 5 bases and the J gene end by 9 bases; junction bases not matched to a gene: 5.

J is TRBJ2-2 and V is TRBV7-9, with 8 bases that match TRBD1. The V gene end was trimmed by 4 bases and the J gene end by 5 bases; junction bases not matched to a gene: 6. The CDR3 loop spans 15 amino acids. The germline V gene has CDR1 SEHNR and CDR2 FQNEAQ (reference sequence). CDR3 sequence: CASSSTDRDTGELFF. Here the CDR3 DNA reads TGTGCCAGCAGCTCCACGGACAGGGATACCGGGGAGCTGTTTTTT.

This clone has just a few counts. This chain's CDR3 is CASSLEGGAYNEQFF. The CDR3 region has the DNA TGTGCCAGCAGCTTAGAAGGGGGTGCCTACAATGAGCAGTTCTTC. The V gene is TRBV11-3, the J gene TRBJ2-1, with D possibly TRBD1 on 6 matching bases. Trimming took off 0 bases at V and 2 bases at J, with 8 bases between the two ends. The germline V gene has CDR1 SGHNT and CDR2 YENEEA. The CDR3 extends over 15 amino acids.

This clone was picked up one time. The V call is TRBV19, the J call TRBJ2-7; D is perhaps TRBD1 or TRBD2 (5 bases each). Trimming took 3 bases from V and 6 from J, leaving 9 bases between them. Germline-derived CDR1 and CDR2 are LNHDA and SQIVND (reference sequence). The CDR3 has 12 amino acids. Here the CDR3 reads CASSIGGSEQYF. CDR3 bases: TGTGCCAGTAGTATTGGGGGTAGCGAGCAGTACTTC.

This clone has only a few counts. The rearrangement links TRBV11-1 to TRBJ1-1; TRBD1 matches 7 bases. In germline, CDR1 is SGHAT, CDR2 FQDESV (reference sequence). V dropped 10 bases and J dropped 3; count of bases not matched to a gene: 8. The CDR3 loop spans 13 amino acids. The CDR3 region is CAIKGGLDTEAFF. The CDR3 DNA reads TGTGCCATCAAAGGGGGCTTGGACACTGAAGCTTTCTTT.

The chain uses TRBV29-1 and TRBJ2-3, with TRBD2 as a possible D gene (6 bases). The V gene's germline CDR1 is SQVTM and CDR2 ANQGSEA. This CDR3 comprises 14 residues. Trimming shortened V by 8 bases and J by 2 bases, and 17 bases separated the two germline ends. This CDR3 reads CSLGAEGNTDTQYF. CDR3 sequence (DNA): TGCAGCCTCGGAGCGGAGGGGAACACAGATACGCAGTATTTT.

The gene calls are TRBV5-8 and TRBJ2-7; either TRBD1 or TRBD2 may supply D (5 bases each). The CDR3 spans 13 residues. Germline assignment: CDR1 SGHTS and CDR2 YDEGEE. V was clipped by 4 bases and J by 6 bases, with 14 bases between them. CDR3 amino acids: CASSIGTRGEQYF. In nucleotides, the CDR3 is TGTGCCAGCAGCATAGGGACCAGAGGCGAGCAGTACTTC. The whole variable domain, remainder taken from reference TRBV5-8 and TRBJ2-7, is EAGVTQSPTHLIKTRGQQATLRCSPISGHTSVYWYQQALGLGLQFLLWYDEGEERNRGNFPPRFSGRQFPNYSSELNVNALELEDSALYLCASSIGTRGEQYFGPGTRLTVT.

The V call is TRBV15, the J call TRBJ1-2, with D possibly matching TRBD1 (6 bases). Germline-derived CDR1 and CDR2 are LNHNV and YYDKDF (reference sequence). The ends were cut back, 5 bases at V and 4 bases at J, with 17 bases in the middle. CDR3 size: 15 residues. The CDR3 nucleotides read TGTGCCACCAGCCCCCGGACAGTCAAGGGCTATGGCTACACCTTC. Translating gives CATSPRTVKGYGYTF.

The CDR3 DNA reads TGTGCCAGCAGACCTCGGACAGGGTTTCAGCCCCAGCATTTT. Translated: CASRPRTGFQPQHF. This chain uses TRBV6-5 with TRBJ1-5; 8 bases align to TRBD1. The germline CDR1 and CDR2 sequences are MNHEY and SVGAGI. CDR3 length: 14 amino acids. Trimming at V came to 6 bases and at J to 6 bases, leaving 7 bases not matched to a gene.

The CDR3 region has the DNA TGTGCCAGCACTGCGGCAAGTAGCGGGGGGGATGGGGATACGCAGTATTTT. Its protein is CASTAASSGGDGDTQYF. J is TRBJ2-3 and V is TRBV3-1 (or the pseudogene TRBV3-2); 11 nucleotides line up with TRBD2. CDR1 and CDR2 (germline): LGHDT, YNNKEL (reference sequence). The CDR3 has 17 amino acids. The trim removed 7 bases at V and 6 bases at J, leaving 15 bases unmatched.

The V and J genes are TRBV28 and TRBJ1-2; TRBD1 might be the D (5 bases). V lost 5 bases and J 4 bases, leaving 17 bases between the germline ends. Germline-derived CDR1 and CDR2 are MDHEN and SYDVKM. This CDR3 comprises 15 residues. This chain's CDR3 is CASSPGGNWGYGYTF. CDR3 coding DNA: TGTGCCAGCAGTCCGGGGGGAAACTGGGGCTATGGCTACACCTTC.

This clone showed up just once. The CDR3 nucleotides are TGTGCCAGCACCGCCTCAGGGGGGGTCAAGACGAGTACTAGTCCGTTCTTC. Residues: CASTASGGVKTSTSPFF. The chain combines TRBV27 with TRBJ2-1; the D call may be TRBD1 or TRBD2 (7 bases each). This CDR3 spans 17 amino acids. V lost 7 bases and J 15 bases, leaving 34 bases between the germline ends. Germline loops: CDR1 MNHEY, CDR2 SMNVEV (reference sequence).

Remarks on this clone: The sample carries other DNA sequences with the same CDR3. V is TRBV7-7 and J is TRBJ2-3; 9 nucleotides align to TRBD2. Germline V CDR1 and CDR2: SSHAT, FNYEAQ (reference sequence). CDR3 length: 16 amino acids. The trim removed 1 base at V and 4 bases at J, leaving 6 bases unmatched. CDR3 DNA: TGTGCCAGCAGCTTAGGTGCGGGAGGGCCAGCAGATACGCAGTATTTT. This gives the protein CASSLGAGGPADTQYF.

The chain employs TRBV7-9 and TRBJ2-5; TRBD2 aligns across 13 bases. Germline CDR1 reads SEHNR; CDR2 reads FQNEAQ (reference sequence). The CDR3 loop spans 17 amino acids. After removal of 5 bases from V and 2 bases from J, the junction contained 8 bases not matched to a gene. CDR3 DNA sequence: TGTGCCAGCAGCCCCGGACTAGCGGGGGTTTTACAAGAGACCCAGTACTTC. It codes for CASSPGLAGVLQETQYF.

This chain uses TRBV5-1 with TRBJ1-2; 8 nucleotides agree with TRBD1. The CDR3 runs 13 residues. Trimming cost V 2 bases and J 5 bases; bases outside gene matches: 2. Germline V gene data show CDR1 as SGHRS and CDR2 as YFSETQ. The CDR3 DNA sequence: TGCGCCAGCAGCTTTACAGGGGGGTATGGCTACACCTTC. Protein: CASSFTGGYGYTF.

Only a few counts were recorded for this clone. V is TRBV11-3 and J is TRBJ2-5; perhaps D is TRBD1 or TRBD2 (5 bases each). V dropped 7 bases and J dropped 5 bases, with 8 bases sitting between them. The CDR3 has 11 residues. Per germline, CDR1 SGHNT and CDR2 YENEEA. CDR3 coding DNA: TGTGCCAGCAAGGGGACGGAGACCCAGTACTTC. This codes for CASKGTETQYF.